Listed here are 7 T cell receptor beta chains from one sample, sequenced in a study of T cells expressing NK-cell markers. TCRdb reworked the 5' RACE reads into one entry per CDR3 protein, no DNA. Its listing shows approximately 550,000 distinct CDR3 sequences. What was sequenced was blood T cells: a sorted CD56 or NKG2C T cell subset, CD4+ or CD8+ T cells, or bulk PBMC T cells (not recorded which). The receptors stem from a man younger than 35 in good health.

The rearrangement joins TRBV7-9 to TRBJ2-5; TCRdb designates TRBD2, a call that cannot be tested without DNA. The CDR3 extends over 16 amino acids. Germline CDR1 reads SEHNR; CDR2 reads FQNEAQ (reference sequence). The CDR3 sequence is CASSSRGTSSKETQYF.

The rearrangement joins TRBV5-5 to TRBJ2-1. The CDR3 extends over 11 amino acids. Germline values: CDR1 SGHKS, CDR2 YYEKEE (reference sequence). The CDR3 reads CASSMVERQFF.

The chain links TRBV20-1 to TRBJ1-6. CDR1 is DFQATT, CDR2 SNEGSKA, per germline (reference sequence). The CDR3 is made up of 11 amino acids. CDR3 sequence reads: CSARDLSQLHF.

The V call is TRBV19, the J call TRBJ2-1; TCRdb returns TRBD1, unconfirmable since there is no DNA. CDR1 LNHDA and CDR2 SQIVND come from the germline V gene (reference sequence). The length of the CDR3 is 15 residues. This chain's CDR3 is CASSILPGDYNEQFF.

The chain has TRBV18 and TRBJ2-3; without DNA, the TCRdb call of TRBD2 cannot be checked. CDR1 is KGHSH and CDR2 is LQKENI in the germline V gene. The CDR3 totals 17 residues. The CDR3 reads CASSPLGRSGSTDTQYF.

The V gene is TRBV10-3, the J gene TRBJ2-1; TCRdb proposes TRBD2, but this gene call is untestable without DNA. The CDR3 extends over 14 amino acids. The germline V gene encodes CDR1 ENHRY and CDR2 SYGVKD. CDR3 protein: CATLLAGAINEQFF.

This chain joins TRBV20-1 and TRBJ2-5; no DNA is available, so the TRBD1 call from TCRdb remains unchecked. Germline values: CDR1 DFQATT, CDR2 SNEGSKA (reference sequence). CDR3 length: 13 amino acids. CDR3 residues: CSALPTGVETQYF.